This record covers a single TCR beta chain. Its antigen is still unknown. Time point denoted: week 47, end of study. All doses held 300 ug of mutant IDH1 20-mer peptide, with topical imiquimod. The sample is drawn from a study of a mutant IDH1 vaccine in newly diagnosed glioma. About the study: Vaccinations were initiated 4-6 weeks following radiotherapy alone, or were given together with temozolomide cycles. Week 47 marked visit V13, whereas week 35 marked visit V12. General study findings and limits: Altogether, 80% to 95% of patients exhibited vaccine-induced immune responses.

V dropped 8 bases and J dropped 3 bases, with 11 bases sitting between them. This CDR3 is 13 amino acids long. CDR1 and CDR2 (germline): MNHEY, SVGAGI. Here immunoSEQ multiplex PCR was the method, and the copy in TCRdb shows in-frame clones only, minus some. The sample has about 94,000 clones; over 85% are singletons. The starting material was PBMCs, obtained from a glioma patient whose treatment included an IDH1 peptide vaccine. The chain links TRBV6-5 to TRBJ1-5, with D perhaps matching TRBD1 (5 bases). This TCR derives from a woman aged 45 to 65 with glioma. The CDR3 sequence: CASGPGANQPQHF. The CDR3 region has the DNA TGTGCCAGCGGGCCTGGGGCCAATCAGCCCCAGCATTTT.